The source of this TCR beta chain is a study of T-cell reconstitution after alpha-beta-depleted transplantation in children. The TCRbeta library incorporated unique molecular identifiers. Using its own MiXCR run on the PCR reads, TCRdb lists one record per CDR3 protein. The sample includes around 340,000 distinct CDR3 sequences, more than 10% of them seen just once. CDR1 is SGHRS and CDR2 is YFSETQ in the germline V gene. The CDR3 is 14 amino acids. Trimming pared 4 bases from V and 2 bases from J, leaving 12 bases between. The table lists this clonotype with many counts. This clonotype was sampled from a human donor who donated a stem cell graft to a child with Fanconi anemia. Sample: PBMCs, taken from the stem cell graft. This chain uses TRBV5-1 with TRBJ1-1; unclear D gene. CDR3 loop: CASSPRELNTEAFF. In DNA, the CDR3 is TGCGCCAGCAGCCCTCGGGAACTAAACACTGAAGCTTTCTTT.